The sample holds a few counts of the clone carrying this T cell receptor beta chain. Its antigen is undetermined. These data are taken from a study of response to subunit inactivated influenza vaccine. Study-wide results and limits: After each seasonal influenza vaccination, few new T cells are recruited, the authors suggested.

This CDR3 region has 14 residues. In germline, CDR1 is SGHTA, CDR2 FQGTGA. Trimming removed 1 base from V and 4 bases from J, with 9 bases in between. Using its own MiXCR run on the RT-PCR reads, TCRdb lists one record per CDR3 protein. This table holds over 150,000 distinct CDR3 sequences, approximately 11% found once. The chain carries TRBV7-3 and TRBJ2-3; D gene ambiguous. Sequences were derived from non-naive T cells sorted from PBMCs, sampled about 40 days after vaccination. The sequence was collected from a man aged 45-65 years who received an inactivated influenza vaccine. CDR3 residues: CASSLIGRADTQYF. The CDR3 DNA is TGTGCCAGCAGCTTAATTGGCCGAGCAGATACGCAGTATTTT. The whole variable domain, remainder taken from reference TRBV7-3 and TRBJ2-3, is GAGVSQTPSNKVTEKGKYVELRCDPISGHTALYWYRQSLGQGPEFLIYFQGTGAADDSGLPNDRFFAVRPEGSVSTLKIQRTERGDSAVYLCASSLIGRADTQYFGPGTRLTVL.